Detailed here is one T cell receptor beta chain. What it binds is not known. The source of the sample is a study of graft-versus-host responses after intestinal transplantation. Turning to the study itself: Multivisceral, liver-intestinal, or isolated intestinal transplants were given to recipients. The whole recipient group had anti-thymocyte globulin induction followed by tacrolimus and steroids for around 3 years.

CDR3 length: 17 residues. V lost 2 bases, J lost 6 bases, and 21 bases lay in between. Germline CDR1 reads MNHNS; CDR2 reads SASEGT. Generated by immunoSEQ multiplex PCR, the TCRdb table keeps only in-frame clones and is missing some. This sample has around 100,000 clones, with more than 80% found just once. Study-level points and caveats: Early HvG declines after transplant were associated with peak circulating GvH clone levels. GvH clonotypes were identified within recipient marrow, with a subset emerging first in ileum or blood.

The chain couples TRBV6-1 to TRBJ2-3; D is undetermined. The sequence derives from a human donor who was the organ donor for an intestinal transplant. The sample here was unstimulated CD4+ T cells sorted from spleen or lymph node cells, taken before transplant. DNA for the CDR3: TGTGCCAGCAGTGAATTTAGTGTGGCCTACGCCAAGGATACGCAGTATTTT. Its protein is CASSEFSVAYAKDTQYF.